This is a list of T cell receptor beta chains from one sample in a study of Ad26.COV2.S vaccination and SARS-CoV-2 variants. The data were produced by immunoSEQ multiplex PCR, yet TCRdb's version contains in-frame clones alone and is incomplete. The sample has about 390,000 clones; about 90% are singletons. The source was peripheral blood, collected in a trial of Ad26.COV2.S vaccine versus placebo. The receptors originated from a person between 18 and 59 years old who received the Ad26.COV2.S COVID-19 vaccine or a placebo. The CDR3 runs from the conserved cysteine through the conserved F or W. The order of the fields is clone size, D gene, V gene, J gene, CDR3 protein, CDR3 DNA. D genes are given only for firm matches. Size values are once, few and many counts, or a class for expanded clones, and some rows have none.

size: NA; D: NA; V: TRBV2; J: TRBJ2-2; CDR3: CASRSRAPNTGELFF; DNA: TGTGCCAGCAGGTCCCGGGCGCCGAACACCGGGGAGCTGTTTTTT
size: NA; D: TRBD1; V: TRBV5-4; J: TRBJ2-1; CDR3: CASSATGGASYEQFF; DNA: TGTGCCAGCAGCGCGACAGGGGGCGCTTCTTATGAGCAGTTCTTC
size: NA; D: NA; V: TRBV11-2; J: TRBJ2-7; CDR3: CASSLRRRGGSSYEQYF; DNA: TGTGCCAGCAGCTTAAGAAGGAGGGGGGGGAGCTCCTACGAGCAGTACTTC
size: NA; D: NA; V: TRBV6-5; J: TRBJ1-5; CDR3: CASSDSLNQPQHF; DNA: TGTGCCAGCAGCGACAGTCTTAATCAGCCCCAGCATTTT
size: NA; D: NA; V: TRBV4-3; J: TRBJ1-5; CDR3: CASSQGSGRNQPQHF; DNA: TGCGCCAGCAGCCAAGGGTCAGGGCGGAATCAGCCCCAGCATTTT
size: NA; D: TRBD1; V: TRBV10-3; J: TRBJ2-3; CDR3: CAISPGQGAPGTDTQYF; DNA: TGTGCCATCAGCCCGGGACAGGGGGCGCCCGGCACAGATACGCAGTATTTT
size: NA; D: NA; V: TRBV4-3; J: TRBJ1-4; CDR3: CASSQDPPPAGPNEKLFF; DNA: TGCGCCAGCAGCCAAGATCCCCCACCCGCAGGGCCAAATGAAAAACTGTTTTTT
size: NA; D: TRBD2; V: TRBV5-6; J: TRBJ2-7; CDR3: CASSLVGLAGVYEQYF; DNA: TGTGCCAGCAGCTTAGTAGGACTAGCGGGGGTTTACGAGCAGTACTTC
size: NA; D: NA; V: TRBV7-2; J: TRBJ2-2; CDR3: CASSFNTGELFF; DNA: TGTGCCAGCAGCTTCAACACCGGGGAGCTGTTTTTT
size: NA; D: NA; V: TRBV12-3/TRBV12-4; J: TRBJ1-3; CDR3: CATKLRNTIYF; DNA: TGTGCCACCAAGTTGAGAAACACCATATATTTT
size: NA; D: NA; V: TRBV6-5; J: TRBJ1-1; CDR3: CASERGGSTEAFF; DNA: TGTGCCAGCGAGCGGGGGGGTTCCACTGAAGCTTTCTTT
size: few; D: NA; V: TRBV7-9; J: TRBJ1-4; CDR3: CASSLDEKLFF; DNA: TGTGCCAGCAGCTTGGATGAAAAACTGTTTTTT
size: NA; D: TRBD1; V: TRBV19; J: TRBJ1-1; CDR3: CASSIRGGQGDAFF; DNA: TGTGCCAGTAGTATCAGGGGGGGACAGGGCGACGCTTTCTTT
size: NA; D: NA; V: TRBV5-1; J: TRBJ2-5; CDR3: CASSSLPGVEETQYF; DNA: TGCGCCAGCAGCTCCCTGCCAGGGGTGGAGGAGACCCAGTACTTC
size: once; D: NA; V: TRBV4-3; J: TRBJ2-6; CDR3: CASSTHWSSGANVLTF; DNA: TGCGCCAGCAGCACACATTGGAGCTCTGGGGCCAACGTCCTGACTTTC
size: NA; D: NA; V: TRBV15; J: TRBJ2-7; CDR3: CATSRDRQGYYEQYF; DNA: TGTGCCACCAGCAGAGATCGGCAGGGATACTACGAGCAGTACTTC
size: once; D: TRBD1; V: TRBV5-8; J: TRBJ1-5; CDR3: CASSYGTAIMEPQHF; DNA: TGTGCCAGCAGTTATGGGACAGCGATAATGGAGCCCCAGCATTTT
size: NA; D: NA; V: TRBV7-8; J: TRBJ2-5; CDR3: CASSPLNGESPISYSETQYF; DNA: TGTGCCAGCAGCCCACTCAATGGAGAGTCCCCCATTAGCTATTCAGAGACCCAGTACTTC
size: NA; D: NA; V: TRBV28; J: TRBJ1-4; CDR3: CASSGPEGLFF; DNA: TGTGCCAGCAGTGGGCCGGAGGGGCTGTTTTTT
size: NA; D: TRBD1; V: TRBV7-2; J: TRBJ1-6; CDR3: CASSFTGENSPLHF; DNA: TGTGCCAGCAGTTTCACAGGGGAAAATTCACCCCTCCACTTT
size: once; D: NA; V: TRBV5-3; J: TRBJ1-6; CDR3: CARTLGPGKNNSPLHF; DNA: TGTGCCAGAACCTTGGGCCCAGGTAAAAATAATTCACCCCTCCACTTT
size: NA; D: TRBD1; V: TRBV15; J: TRBJ1-4; CDR3: CATSTGGYGKEKLFF; DNA: TGTGCCACCAGTACAGGGGGCTACGGAAAGGAAAAACTGTTTTTT
size: NA; D: TRBD2; V: TRBV30; J: TRBJ2-3; CDR3: CAWSVAGGDTDTQYF; DNA: TGTGCCTGGAGTGTGGCGGGGGGCGACACAGATACGCAGTATTTT
size: NA; D: NA; V: TRBV7-6; J: TRBJ2-1; CDR3: CASSLAGASAWSEQFF; DNA: TGTGCCAGCAGCTTAGCGGGGGCAAGCGCGTGGAGTGAGCAGTTCTTC
size: few; D: NA; V: TRBV7-8; J: TRBJ1-2; CDR3: CASSIPPGNYGYTF; DNA: TGTGCCAGCAGCATCCCACCTGGGAACTATGGCTACACCTTC
size: NA; D: TRBD1; V: TRBV3-1/TRBV3-2; J: TRBJ1-6; CDR3: CASSQVLGTGNSPLHF; DNA: TGTGCCAGCAGCCAAGTTCTCGGGACAGGGAATTCACCCCTCCACTTT
size: once; D: NA; V: TRBV12-5; J: TRBJ1-3; CDR3: CASGPMGSGNTIYF; DNA: TGTGCTAGTGGTCCCATGGGCTCTGGAAACACCATATATTTT
size: NA; D: TRBD2; V: TRBV7-2; J: TRBJ2-1; CDR3: CASSSGLAGGTEQFF; DNA: TGTGCCAGCAGCTCCGGACTAGCGGGGGGGACTGAGCAGTTCTTC
size: NA; D: NA; V: TRBV27; J: TRBJ2-7; CDR3: CARTPPRTDWGYEQYF; DNA: TGTGCCAGGACTCCACCCAGGACAGACTGGGGTTACGAGCAGTACTTC
size: once; D: NA; V: TRBV3-1/TRBV3-2; J: TRBJ1-2; CDR3: CASSPRQHYGYTF; DNA: TGTGCCAGCAGCCCACGACAGCACTATGGCTACACCTTC
size: many; D: NA; V: TRBV12-3/TRBV12-4; J: TRBJ2-7; CDR3: CASSLTGNEQYF; DNA: TGTGCCAGCAGTTTAACGGGCAACGAGCAGTACTTC
size: NA; D: NA; V: TRBV9; J: TRBJ1-1; CDR3: CASSVEGGLNTEAFF; DNA: TGTGCCAGCAGCGTAGAGGGGGGCTTGAACACTGAAGCTTTCTTT
size: NA; D: NA; V: TRBV10-1; J: TRBJ2-7; CDR3: CASSDSKGAYEQYF; DNA: TGCGCCAGCAGTGACTCGAAGGGGGCCTACGAGCAGTACTTC
size: NA; D: TRBD1; V: TRBV18; J: TRBJ1-5; CDR3: CASSPTLPGQGGNQPQHF; DNA: TGTGCCAGCTCACCCACGCTCCCGGGACAGGGCGGCAATCAGCCCCAGCATTTT
size: NA; D: NA; V: TRBV19; J: TRBJ1-6; CDR3: CASSIQVRYSPLHF; DNA: TGTGCCAGTAGTATTCAAGTGCGGTATTCACCCCTCCACTTT
size: NA; D: NA; V: TRBV7-9; J: TRBJ1-4; CDR3: CASSLSGPEKLFF; DNA: TGTGCCAGCAGCTTATCAGGGCCGGAAAAACTGTTTTTT
size: once; D: NA; V: TRBV10-2; J: TRBJ1-1; CDR3: CASSRKGLNTEAFF; DNA: TGCGCCAGCAGTAGGAAGGGGCTTAACACTGAAGCTTTCTTT
size: NA; D: NA; V: TRBV6-6; J: TRBJ2-2; CDR3: CASSSVGELFF; DNA: TGTGCCAGCAGTTCCGTCGGGGAGCTGTTTTTT
size: NA; D: TRBD1; V: TRBV27; J: TRBJ2-1; CDR3: CASSSRWTGVSYNEQFF; DNA: TGTGCCAGCAGTTCCCGGTGGACAGGGGTATCCTACAATGAGCAGTTCTTC
size: NA; D: NA; V: TRBV2; J: TRBJ2-3; CDR3: CASRITDTQYF; DNA: TGTGCCAGCAGGATCACAGATACGCAGTATTTT
size: NA; D: TRBD2; V: TRBV2; J: TRBJ2-3; CDR3: CASSPSSGGTTDTQYF; DNA: TGTGCCAGCAGTCCAAGTAGCGGGGGGACCACAGATACGCAGTATTTT
size: NA; D: NA; V: TRBV2; J: TRBJ1-1; CDR3: CASSPLRVTEAFF; DNA: TGTGCCAGCAGTCCGCTGAGGGTTACTGAAGCTTTCTTT
size: NA; D: NA; V: TRBV2; J: TRBJ1-2; CDR3: CASRGGYGYTF; DNA: TGTGCCAGCAGAGGCGGGTATGGCTACACCTTC
size: NA; D: NA; V: TRBV6-1; J: TRBJ1-1; CDR3: CASSDWGLMNTEAFF; DNA: TGTGCCAGCAGTGATTGGGGGTTAATGAACACTGAAGCTTTCTTT
size: NA; D: NA; V: TRBV7-2; J: TRBJ1-2; CDR3: CASRGANYGYTF; DNA: TGTGCCAGCCGGGGGGCTAACTATGGCTACACCTTC
size: NA; D: NA; V: TRBV6-6; J: TRBJ1-5; CDR3: CASGNYRDNQPQHF; DNA: TGTGCCAGCGGGAACTACAGGGACAATCAGCCCCAGCATTTT
size: NA; D: TRBD1; V: TRBV28; J: TRBJ1-1; CDR3: CASPLPGQTGTEAFF; DNA: TGTGCCAGCCCATTACCGGGACAGACAGGCACTGAAGCTTTCTTT
size: NA; D: NA; V: TRBV3-1/TRBV3-2; J: TRBJ1-3; CDR3: CASSQDISGNTIYF; DNA: TGTGCCAGCAGCCAAGATATCTCTGGAAACACCATATATTTT
size: NA; D: NA; V: TRBV5-1; J: TRBJ2-1; CDR3: CASTPATFIYNEQFF; DNA: TGCGCCAGCACCCCAGCTACCTTCATCTACAATGAGCAGTTCTTC
size: NA; D: NA; V: TRBV3-1/TRBV3-2; J: TRBJ2-7; CDR3: CASSQDQPGFDEQYF; DNA: TGTGCCAGCAGCCAAGATCAGCCAGGGTTCGACGAGCAGTACTTC
size: NA; D: NA; V: TRBV5-1; J: TRBJ2-2; CDR3: CASSLGVSTGELFF; DNA: TGCGCCAGCAGCTTAGGGGTATCCACCGGGGAGCTGTTTTTT
size: NA; D: TRBD1; V: TRBV19; J: TRBJ1-5; CDR3: CASTDRDRDNQPQHF; DNA: TGTGCCAGTACCGACCGGGACAGGGACAATCAGCCCCAGCATTTT
size: NA; D: NA; V: TRBV21-1; J: TRBJ1-4; CDR3: CASSIGQGLSYYEKLFF; DNA: TGTGCCAGCAGCATAGGACAGGGTCTGTCGTATTACGAAAAACTGTTTTTT